Presented here are 18 T cell receptor beta chains from one specimen sequenced in a study of blood T cell repertoires in COVID-19. The table came from immunoSEQ multiplex PCR; TCRdb's copy has only in-frame clones and leaves some out. The sample yields a few hundred thousand clones, 86% seen once. The sample comprised peripheral blood. These receptors were collected from a woman aged 45-65 years with acute or convalescent COVID-19.

The J gene is TRBJ2-7, the V gene TRBV4-3, with TRBD1 matching over 7 bases. V lost 4 bases, J lost 0 bases, and 3 bases stayed unmatched. Germline V gives CDR1 LGHNA, CDR2 YSLEER. This CDR3 is 14 amino acids long. As DNA, the CDR3 is TGCGCCAGCAGCCCCGACAGGGCCTCCTACGAGCAGTACTTC. Translated: CASSPDRASYEQYF.

The rearrangement joins TRBV18 to TRBJ1-2; 7 bases are shared with TRBD1. With V trimmed by 4 bases and J by 7 bases, 9 bases remained unmatched. The CDR3 is 14 residues long. CDR1 KGHSH and CDR2 LQKENI come from the germline V gene. CDR3 bases: TGTGCCAGCTCACTTGACAGGGTTCCAGGTGGCTACACCTTC. Encoded protein: CASSLDRVPGGYTF.

The table lists this clone with a count of one. V usage is TRBV19 and J usage is TRBJ1-5; 9 bases are shared with TRBD1. The CDR3 is made up of 15 amino acids. The germline CDR1 and CDR2 sequences are LNHDA and SQIVND (reference sequence). The junction had 12 bases not matched to a gene; V was cut back by 7 bases and J by 8 bases. Here the CDR3 DNA reads TGTGCCAGTACCACGGGACAGGGTACGGGCAAGCCCCAGCATTTT. Amino acid sequence: CASTTGQGTGKPQHF. Variable domain in full (rest from reference TRBV19 and TRBJ1-5): DGGITQSPKYLFRKEGQNVTLSCEQNLNHDAMYWYRQDPGQGLRLIYYSQIVNDFQKGDIAEGYSVSREKKESFPLTVTSAQKNPTAFYLCASTTGQGTGKPQHFGDGTRLSIL.

The chain employs TRBV24-1 and TRBJ2-5; 9 bases agree with TRBD1. The J segment lost 4 bases and the V segment lost 1 base, leaving 6 bases of the junction unmatched. Germline CDR1 and CDR2: KGHDR and SFDVKD. The CDR3 length is 16 residues. Here the CDR3 reads CATSDLGDRERETQYF. The CDR3, as DNA: TGTGCCACCAGTGATTTAGGGGACAGGGAACGAGAGACCCAGTACTTC.

V is TRBV5-1 and J is TRBJ1-1; maybe TRBD1 (6 bases). Germline V gives CDR1 SGHRS, CDR2 YFSETQ. V was pared by 0 bases and J by 4 bases, with 16 bases between. The CDR3 spans 16 residues. The CDR3 DNA sequence: TGCGCCAGCAGCTTGGTTGGACAGCCCTCGGGCACTGAAGCTTTCTTT. This translates into CASSLVGQPSGTEAFF.

The chain uses TRBV6-7 and TRBJ2-1, with D maybe TRBD2 (6 bases). TRBV6-7 is an ORF; its function is uncertain. This CDR3 has 17 amino acids. Trimming stripped 1 base from V and 6 bases from J, with 19 bases between. The CDR3 coding sequence is TGTGCCAGCAGTTACTTATCGGCAGGGAGGAAGAGCAATGAGCAGTTCTTC. Its translation is CASSYLSAGRKSNEQFF.

This chain connects TRBV6-5 to TRBJ2-2; D is ambiguous. V lost 0 bases, J lost 1 base, and 9 bases lay in between. The CDR3 length is 16 residues. Germline loops: CDR1 MNHEY, CDR2 SVGAGI. Here the CDR3 reads CASSYSNFWNTGELFF. In DNA, the CDR3 is TGTGCCAGCAGTTACTCGAACTTCTGGAACACCGGGGAGCTGTTTTTT.

The chain carries TRBV2 and TRBJ2-1; the match to TRBD2 covers 9 bases. The CDR3 is 14 residues long. V shed 8 bases, J shed 4 bases, and the junction held 6 bases outside the gene matches. Germline-derived CDR1 and CDR2 are SNHLY and FYNNEI. The CDR3 loop reads CASPTSGSYNEQFF. The CDR3 nucleotides read TGTGCCAGCCCCACTAGCGGGTCTTACAATGAGCAGTTCTTC.

V and J are TRBV27 and TRBJ2-5, with a weak D call TRBD2 (7 bases). V dropped 7 bases and J dropped 1 base, with 10 bases sitting between them. The CDR3 sequence is 13 residues long. The germline V gene has CDR1 MNHEY and CDR2 SMNVEV (reference sequence). The CDR3 spells CASMGGAQETQYF. The CDR3 DNA sequence: TGTGCCAGCATGGGGGGGGCCCAAGAGACCCAGTACTTC.

The gene calls are TRBV4-3 and TRBJ2-7, with 11 bases fitting TRBD2. V shed 0 bases and J 3 bases; nucleotides not matched to a gene: 7. Germline V CDR1 and CDR2: LGHNA, YSLEER. The CDR3 covers 17 residues. CDR3 DNA sequence: TGCGCCAGCAGCCAAGATGGGAGACTAGCGGGAAACTACGAGCAGTACTTC. Amino acids: CASSQDGRLAGNYEQYF.

The chain carries TRBV7-7 and TRBJ2-2; 13 bases line up with TRBD2. The CDR3 consists of 19 residues. Germline V lookup: CDR1 SSHAT, CDR2 FNYEAQ (reference sequence). J was trimmed by 6 bases and V by 7 bases; bases with no gene match: 17. CDR3 region: CASTKGGRTSGRVSGELFF. Here the CDR3 DNA reads TGTGCCAGCACCAAAGGTGGTCGTACTAGCGGGAGGGTTTCCGGGGAGCTGTTTTTT.

This rearrangement joins TRBV11-3 to TRBJ1-1; D is unresolved. V was shortened by 4 bases and J by 5 bases, with 5 bases between the two germline ends. The CDR3 covers 11 residues. Germline V lookup: CDR1 SGHNT, CDR2 YENEEA. The CDR3 sequence is CASSSGTEAFF. The CDR3 DNA follows: TGTGCCAGCAGCTCCGGTACTGAAGCTTTCTTT.

V is TRBV20-1 and J is TRBJ2-1; 7 bases align to TRBD2. This CDR3 has 13 amino acids. The ends lost 3 bases at V and 2 bases at J; junction bases unmatched: 1. Germline CDR1 reads DFQATT; CDR2 reads SNEGSKA (reference sequence). The CDR3 reads CSASGGAYNEQFF. DNA of the CDR3: TGCAGTGCTAGTGGGGGGGCCTACAATGAGCAGTTCTTC.

CDR3 DNA sequence: TGTGCCAGCAGCAGGGGCTCGGCTGGAAACACCATATATTTT. It yields the protein CASSRGSAGNTIYF. V is TRBV5-4 and J is TRBJ1-3, with D perhaps TRBD1 (5 bases). Germline CDR1 reads SGHNT; CDR2 reads YYREEE (reference sequence). The CDR3 loop spans 14 amino acids. V shed 4 bases and J shed 2 bases, with 10 bases lying between them.

The rearrangement joins TRBV4-2 to TRBJ1-4; D perhaps matches TRBD1 (6 bases). Trimming shortened V by 1 base and J by 7 bases, and 19 bases separated the two germline ends. The CDR3 covers 17 residues. In germline, CDR1 is LGHNA, CDR2 YNFKEQ. CDR3 DNA: TGTGCCAGCAGCCAAGTTTCTACAGGGATACGGGGTGAAAAACTGTTTTTT. Protein sequence: CASSQVSTGIRGEKLFF.

The chain employs TRBV4-2 and TRBJ1-5, with 9 positions matching TRBD1. The length of the CDR3 is 15 residues. Trimming at V came to 3 bases and at J to 4 bases, leaving 4 bases not matched to a gene. The V gene's germline CDR1 is LGHNA and CDR2 YNFKEQ. The CDR3, as DNA: TGTGCCAGCAGCCATGGGGACAGGGTGAATCAGCCCCAGCATTTT. Amino acids: CASSHGDRVNQPQHF.

V and J are TRBV7-3 and TRBJ1-1; D ambiguous. The germline CDR1 and CDR2 sequences are SGHTA and FQGTGA. This CDR3 comprises 14 residues. Trimming took 0 bases from V and 0 from J, leaving 5 bases between them. This CDR3 is CASSLTAVNTEAFF. The DNA of the CDR3 is TGTGCCAGCAGCTTAACGGCGGTGAACACTGAAGCTTTCTTT.

The rearrangement uses TRBV7-3 and TRBJ1-1, with a weak D call TRBD1 (6 bases). This CDR3 contains 14 residues. V gave up 2 bases and J gave up 5 bases, with 12 bases separating them. The germline V gene has CDR1 SGHTA and CDR2 FQGTGA. The CDR3 DNA follows: TGTGCCAGCAGCTTAGCACAGGGAGGGACTGAAGCTTTCTTT. Amino acids: CASSLAQGGTEAFF.